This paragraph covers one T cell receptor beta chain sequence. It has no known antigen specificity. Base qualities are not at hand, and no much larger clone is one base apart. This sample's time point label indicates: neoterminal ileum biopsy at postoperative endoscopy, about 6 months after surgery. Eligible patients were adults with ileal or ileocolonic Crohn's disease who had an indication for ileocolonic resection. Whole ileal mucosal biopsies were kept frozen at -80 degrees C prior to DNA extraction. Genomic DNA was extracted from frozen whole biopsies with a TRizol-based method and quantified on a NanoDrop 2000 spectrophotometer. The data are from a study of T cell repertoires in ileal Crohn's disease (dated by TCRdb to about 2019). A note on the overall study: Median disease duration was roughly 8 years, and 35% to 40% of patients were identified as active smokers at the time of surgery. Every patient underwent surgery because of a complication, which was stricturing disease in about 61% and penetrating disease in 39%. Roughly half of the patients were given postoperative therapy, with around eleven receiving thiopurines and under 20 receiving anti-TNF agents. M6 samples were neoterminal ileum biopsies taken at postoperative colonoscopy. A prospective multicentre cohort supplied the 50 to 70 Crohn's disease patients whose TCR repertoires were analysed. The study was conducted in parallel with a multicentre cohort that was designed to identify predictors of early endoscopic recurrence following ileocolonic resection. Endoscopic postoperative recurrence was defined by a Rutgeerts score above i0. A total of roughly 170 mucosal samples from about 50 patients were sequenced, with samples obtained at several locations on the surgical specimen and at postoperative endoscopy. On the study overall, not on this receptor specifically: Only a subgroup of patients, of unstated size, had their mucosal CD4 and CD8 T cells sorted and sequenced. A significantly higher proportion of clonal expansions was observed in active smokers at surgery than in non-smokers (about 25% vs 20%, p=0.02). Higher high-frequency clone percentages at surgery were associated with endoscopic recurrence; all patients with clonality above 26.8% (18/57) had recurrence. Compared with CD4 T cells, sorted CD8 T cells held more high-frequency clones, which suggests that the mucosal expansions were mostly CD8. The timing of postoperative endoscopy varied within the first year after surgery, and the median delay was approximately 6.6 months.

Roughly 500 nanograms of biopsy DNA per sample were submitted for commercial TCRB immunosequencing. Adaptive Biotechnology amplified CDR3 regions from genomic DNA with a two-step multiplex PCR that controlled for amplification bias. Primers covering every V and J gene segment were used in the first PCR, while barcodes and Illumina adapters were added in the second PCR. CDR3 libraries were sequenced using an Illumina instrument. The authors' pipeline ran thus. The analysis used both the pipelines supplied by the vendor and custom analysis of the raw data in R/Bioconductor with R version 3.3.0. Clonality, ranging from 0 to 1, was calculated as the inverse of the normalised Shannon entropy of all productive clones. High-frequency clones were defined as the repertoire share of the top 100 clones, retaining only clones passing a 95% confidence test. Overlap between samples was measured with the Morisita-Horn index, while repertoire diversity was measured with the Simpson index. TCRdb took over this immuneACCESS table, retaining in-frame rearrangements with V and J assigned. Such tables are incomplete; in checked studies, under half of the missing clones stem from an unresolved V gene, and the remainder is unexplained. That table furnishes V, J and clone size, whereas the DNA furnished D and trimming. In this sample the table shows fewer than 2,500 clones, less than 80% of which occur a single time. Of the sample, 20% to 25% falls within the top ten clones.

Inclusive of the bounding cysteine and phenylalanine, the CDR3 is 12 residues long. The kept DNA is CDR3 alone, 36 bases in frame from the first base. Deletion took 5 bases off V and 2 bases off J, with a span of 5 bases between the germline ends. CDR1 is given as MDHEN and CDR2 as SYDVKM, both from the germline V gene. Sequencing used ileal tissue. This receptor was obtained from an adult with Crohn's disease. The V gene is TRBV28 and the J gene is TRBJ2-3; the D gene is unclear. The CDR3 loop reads CASSPFTDTQYF. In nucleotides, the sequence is TGTGCCAGCAGTCCTTTCACAGATACGCAGTATTTT.